This entry lists 15 T cell receptor beta chains sequenced from one sample in a study of regulatory T cells in long-lasting Graves disease. Researchers made TCR beta libraries by using iRepertoire HTBI primers and running Arm-PCR on CDR3 regions. TCRdb independently ran MiXCR on the multiplex PCR reads; one entry per CDR3 protein. The sample has 400,000 to 450,000 distinct CDR3 sequences; about 15% are singletons. Time point here: newly diagnosed GD, antithyroid drugs for less than 3 months. Extracted PBMC RNA gave rise to the TCR library. These same records also appear under a second study, on T cells in Graves' hyperthyroidism and ophthalmopathy.

The sample here was peripheral blood mononuclear cells (PBMCs), taken at new diagnosis, from a patient treated with antithyroid drugs. Receptors originate from a woman in her 30s with Graves disease.

This chain connects TRBV7-9 to TRBJ2-4; 8 nucleotides match TRBD2. Germline CDR1 is SEHNR and CDR2 is FQNEAQ (reference sequence). After removal of 1 base from V and 6 bases from J, the junction contained 2 bases not matched to a gene. The CDR3 length is 14 residues. In nucleotides, the CDR3 is TGTGCCAGCAGCTTAGACGGGGGGGGAAACATTCAGTACTTC. Residues: CASSLDGGGNIQYF.

This clonotype has a handful of counts. The V call is TRBV5-1, the J call TRBJ2-2; TRBD2 agrees at 7 bases. Germline loops: CDR1 SGHRS, CDR2 YFSETQ. The CDR3 is 16 amino acids. V shed 1 base, J shed 4 bases, and the junction held 7 bases outside the gene matches. The CDR3 loop is CASSLRRAGATGELFF. The CDR3 bases are TGCGCCAGCAGCTTGCGCCGGGCGGGAGCCACCGGGGAGCTGTTTTTT.

This clonotype was counted many times. CDR3 sequence: CASSPGGLAGGVNEQFF. The CDR3 coding sequence is TGTGCCAGCAGCCCTGGTGGGCTAGCGGGAGGTGTAAATGAGCAGTTCTTC. The chain has TRBV7-3 and TRBJ2-1, with 11 bases that match TRBD2. CDR3 length: 17 residues. Germline CDR1 SGHTA, CDR2 FQGTGA. The ends lost 5 bases at V and 7 bases at J; junction bases unmatched: 13.

This clonotype was found many times. The CDR3 DNA sequence: TGCGCCAGCAGCTTGGCGGCGGGAGAGAGAGATACGCAGTATTTT. It translates to CASSLAAGERDTQYF. V gene TRBV5-1 combines with J gene TRBJ2-3; 7 bases are a match to TRBD2. V lost 0 bases, J lost 5 bases, and 6 bases stayed unmatched. Germline V CDR1 and CDR2: SGHRS, YFSETQ. This CDR3 comprises 15 residues. The full variable domain, completed using reference TRBV5-1 and TRBJ2-3, is KAGVTQTPRYLIKTRGQQVTLSCSPISGHRSVSWYQQTPGQGLQFLFEYFSETQRNKGNFPGRFSGRQFSNSRSEMNVSTLELGDSALYLCASSLAAGERDTQYFGPGTRLTVL.

This clonotype was seen at least ten times. The chain links TRBV20-1 to TRBJ2-7, with TRBD1 identical over 7 bases. The CDR3 runs 15 residues. Germline trimming cut 0 bases from V and 3 bases from J; bases unmatched to any gene: 8. Germline loops: CDR1 DFQATT, CDR2 SNEGSKA (reference sequence). CDR3 sequence: CSARDLSGTDYEQYF. The CDR3 DNA reads TGCAGTGCTAGAGATCTCTCGGGGACAGACTACGAGCAGTACTTC.

Notes on this clonotype: A clone one base away is much larger, so this may be a read error. The CDR3 does not end in the conserved phenylalanine or tryptophan, so this is likely a read error. The chain is built from TRBV28 and TRBJ1-5, with D possibly being TRBD1 (5 bases). V lost 8 bases and J lost 3, with 17 bases in between. The CDR3 is made up of 15 amino acids. The germline V gene has CDR1 MDHEN and CDR2 SYDVKM. CDR3 amino acids: CASLGAGKPNQPQHS. The DNA for the CDR3 is TGTGCCAGCCTCGGGGCAGGGAAGCCCAATCAGCCCCAGCATTCT.

Points on this clonotype: This may arise from a read error, as a much more abundant clone is one base away. The chain employs TRBV30 and TRBJ1-1, with D possibly being TRBD1 (5 bases). CDR1 and CDR2 (germline): GTSNPN, SVGIG (reference sequence). The CDR3 has 11 residues. CDR3 protein: CARSEGTEAFF. CDR3 coding DNA: TGTGCCAGGAGCGAGGGGACTGAAGCTTTCTTT.

This clonotype appeared many times. The J gene is TRBJ1-4, the V gene TRBV5-5, with 9 bases fitting TRBD1. CDR3 length equals 14 residues. Germline CDR1 and CDR2: SGHKS and YYEKEE (reference sequence). The J segment lost 7 bases and the V segment lost 4 bases, leaving 5 bases of the junction unmatched. The CDR3, as DNA: TGTGCCAGCAGCCCCGGGACAGGGTTTGAAAAACTGTTTTTT. Protein: CASSPGTGFEKLFF.

The table lists this clonotype with a few counts. The rearrangement links TRBV2 to TRBJ2-3; 8 bases are a match to TRBD2. The germline V gene encodes CDR1 SNHLY and CDR2 FYNNEI. The junction had 8 bases not matched to a gene; V was cut back by 9 bases and J by 6 bases. This CDR3 spans 13 amino acids. The CDR3 sequence is CARGTGGRDTQYF. CDR3 DNA: TGTGCCAGGGGGACTGGCGGGAGGGATACGCAGTATTTT.

This clonotype was recorded at least ten times. This sequence joins TRBV6-1 and TRBJ1-3; no reliable D call. V lost 2 bases, J lost 7 bases, and 15 bases lay in between. Germline V gives CDR1 MNHNS, CDR2 SASEGT. The CDR3 runs to 15 residues. CDR3 nucleotide sequence: TGTGCCAGCAGTGAATTCTCCCGGGCCGGGAACACCATATATTTT. It yields the protein CASSEFSRAGNTIYF.

Comment on this clonotype: With a much larger clone just one base away, this may be a read error. The chain couples TRBV7-9 to TRBJ2-7; possible D gene TRBD2, 6 bases. CDR1 and CDR2 (germline): SEHNR, FQNEAQ (reference sequence). The CDR3 contains 15 residues. CDR3 loop: CASSLFSTSPNEQYF. The CDR3 DNA follows: TGCGCCAGCAGCTTGTTTTCGACTAGTCCCAATGAGCAGTACTTC. Variable domain in full (rest from reference TRBV7-9 and TRBJ2-7): DTGVSQNPRHKITKRGQNVTFRCDPISEHNRLYWYRQTLGQGPEFLTYFQNEAQLEKSRLLSDRFSAERPKGSFSTLEIQRTEQGDSAMYLCASSLFSTSPNEQYFGPGTRLTVT.

V gene TRBV25-1 combines with J gene TRBJ2-7; D gene ambiguous. V gave up 0 bases and J gave up 7 bases, with 10 bases separating them. There are 13 residues in the CDR3. Germline lookup yields CDR1 MGHDK and CDR2 SYGVNS. The CDR3 DNA follows: TGTGCCAGCAGTGAATACCTTCGGCCTGAGCAGTACTTC. Its protein product is CASSEYLRPEQYF.

The table lists this clonotype with many counts. The chain recombines TRBV7-2 with TRBJ2-5; a possible D gene is TRBD2 (5 bases). Trimming shortened V by 1 base and J by 5 bases, and 14 bases separated the two germline ends. CDR1 SGHTA and CDR2 FQGNSA come from the germline V gene. This CDR3 has 15 amino acids. CDR3 DNA sequence: TGTGCCAGCAGCTTAGTCTTTGTGGGAGTGGAGACCCAGTACTTC. This encodes CASSLVFVGVETQYF.

This clonotype was found many times. The rearrangement links TRBV5-1 to TRBJ2-1; D gene ambiguous. Deletions cut 5 bases from V and 3 bases from J, with 9 bases between. This CDR3 region has 13 residues. Germline V gives CDR1 SGHRS, CDR2 YFSETQ. The CDR3 spells CASRDFFYNEQFF. CDR3 sequence (DNA): TGCGCCAGCAGGGATTTTTTCTACAATGAGCAGTTCTTC.

This clonotype was observed many times. CDR3 protein: CASSSKGGYTEAFF. CDR3 nucleotides: TGTGCCAGCAGCAGTAAAGGGGGATACACTGAAGCTTTCTTT. The rearrangement uses TRBV7-9 and TRBJ1-1; a possible D gene is TRBD1 (6 bases). The CDR3 runs to 14 residues. CDR1 is SEHNR, CDR2 FQNEAQ, per germline (reference sequence). V was trimmed by 5 bases and J by 3 bases, leaving 13 bases between them. Combining the CDR3 with reference TRBV7-9 and TRBJ1-1 gives the whole variable domain DTGVSQNPRHKITKRGQNVTFRCDPISEHNRLYWYRQTLGQGPEFLTYFQNEAQLEKSRLLSDRFSAERPKGSFSTLEIQRTEQGDSAMYLCASSSKGGYTEAFFGQGTRLTVV.